The T cell receptor beta chain under discussion was sequenced for a study of blood T cells in healthy people across ages. The use of a sample-barcoded 5' primer and a J-beta primer mix characterized a second PCR of roughly 6 to 12 cycles. A template-switch adaptor that had 12 random nucleotides put a tag on each cDNA molecule. TCRdb itself ran the 5' RACE reads through MiXCR, one entry per CDR3 protein. Of roughly 2 million distinct CDR3 sequences listed, just under 50% are singletons. Trimming removed 6 bases from V and 1 base from J, with 13 bases in between. Germline lookup yields CDR1 ENHRY and CDR2 SYGVKD. This CDR3 comprises 15 residues. Study results and caveats: Researchers judged that diversity estimates from one million T cells fell short of true values.

This clonotype was observed a few times. Its cognate antigen is unknown. Each of the donors had 9 to 10 milliliters of peripheral blood drawn into EDTA-treated Vacutainer tubes. Per sample, no less than 5 micrograms of total RNA were extracted. The chain uses TRBV10-3 and TRBJ1-5, with D hard to call. The TCR sequence derives from a middle-aged woman in good health. The specimen was blood. DNA for the CDR3: TGTGCCATCAGAGATGAATTGGGGAGCAATCAGCCCCAGCATTTT. Translated: CAIRDELGSNQPQHF.